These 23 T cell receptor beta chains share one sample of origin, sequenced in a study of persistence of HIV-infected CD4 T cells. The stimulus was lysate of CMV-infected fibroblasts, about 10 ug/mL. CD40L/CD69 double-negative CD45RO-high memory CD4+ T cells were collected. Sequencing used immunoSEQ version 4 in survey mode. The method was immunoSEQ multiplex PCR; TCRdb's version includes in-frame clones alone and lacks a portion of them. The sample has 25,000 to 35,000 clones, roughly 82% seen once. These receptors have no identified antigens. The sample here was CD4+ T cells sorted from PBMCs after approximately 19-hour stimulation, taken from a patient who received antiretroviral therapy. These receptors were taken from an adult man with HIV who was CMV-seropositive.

The CDR3 DNA reads TGTGCCAGCAGTTACTCTTGGACAGGGACTAACTATGGCTACACCTTC. It codes for CASSYSWTGTNYGYTF. This chain connects TRBV6-6 to TRBJ1-2; 8 bases fit TRBD1. The germline V gene encodes CDR1 MNHNY and CDR2 SVGAGI (reference sequence). With V trimmed by 0 bases and J by 0 bases, 3 bases remained unmatched. The CDR3 has 16 residues.

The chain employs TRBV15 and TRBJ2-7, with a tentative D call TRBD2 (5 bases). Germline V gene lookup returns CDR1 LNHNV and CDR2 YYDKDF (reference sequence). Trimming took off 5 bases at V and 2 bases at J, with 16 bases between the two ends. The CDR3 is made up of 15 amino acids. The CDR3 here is CATSSWRKKTYEQYF. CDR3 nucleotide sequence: TGTGCCACCAGCTCCTGGAGGAAAAAAACCTACGAGCAGTACTTC.

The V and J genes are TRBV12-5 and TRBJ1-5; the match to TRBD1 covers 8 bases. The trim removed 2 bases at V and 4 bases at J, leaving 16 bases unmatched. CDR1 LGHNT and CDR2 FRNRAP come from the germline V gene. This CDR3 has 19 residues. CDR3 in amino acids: CASGLNSRGLNVRNQPQHF. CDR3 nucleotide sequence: TGTGCTAGTGGTTTGAATAGCAGGGGGCTAAATGTAAGGAATCAGCCCCAGCATTTT. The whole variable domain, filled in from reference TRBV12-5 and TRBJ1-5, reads DARVTQTPRHKVTEMGQEVTMRCQPILGHNTVFWYRQTMMQGLELLAYFRNRAPLDDSGMPKDRFSAEMPDATLATLKIQPSEPRDSAVYFCASGLNSRGLNVRNQPQHFGDGTRLSIL.

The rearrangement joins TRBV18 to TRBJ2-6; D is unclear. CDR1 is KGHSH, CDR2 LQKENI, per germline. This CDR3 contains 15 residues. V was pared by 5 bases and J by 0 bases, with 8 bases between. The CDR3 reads CASSGWDSGANVLTF. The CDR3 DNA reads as TGTGCCAGCTCAGGGTGGGACTCTGGGGCCAACGTCCTGACTTTC.

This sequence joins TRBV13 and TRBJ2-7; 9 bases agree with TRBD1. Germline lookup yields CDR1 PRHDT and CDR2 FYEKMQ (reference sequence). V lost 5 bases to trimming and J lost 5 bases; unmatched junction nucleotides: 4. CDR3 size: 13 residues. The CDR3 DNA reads TGTGCCAGCAGCACGGGACAGGGAAACGAGCAGTACTTC. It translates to CASSTGQGNEQYF. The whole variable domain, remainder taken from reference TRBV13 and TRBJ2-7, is AAGVIQSPRHLIKEKRETATLKCYPIPRHDTVYWYQQGPGQDPQFLISFYEKMQSDKGSIPDRFSAQQFSDYHSELNMSSLELGDSALYFCASSTGQGNEQYFGPGTRLTVT.

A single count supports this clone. As DNA, the CDR3 is TGCGCCAGCAGCTTGGACGGACAGGGGGCAGGAGGCTACACCTTC. It translates to CASSLDGQGAGGYTF. The chain has TRBV5-1 and TRBJ1-2, with 11 bases that match TRBD1. CDR1 is SGHRS and CDR2 is YFSETQ in the germline V gene. The CDR3 runs 15 residues. V shed 0 bases, J shed 8 bases, and the junction held 6 bases outside the gene matches. The complete variable domain, with remaining parts taken from reference TRBV5-1 and TRBJ1-2, reads KAGVTQTPRYLIKTRGQQVTLSCSPISGHRSVSWYQQTPGQGLQFLFEYFSETQRNKGNFPGRFSGRQFSNSRSEMNVSTLELGDSALYLCASSLDGQGAGGYTFGSGTRLTVV.

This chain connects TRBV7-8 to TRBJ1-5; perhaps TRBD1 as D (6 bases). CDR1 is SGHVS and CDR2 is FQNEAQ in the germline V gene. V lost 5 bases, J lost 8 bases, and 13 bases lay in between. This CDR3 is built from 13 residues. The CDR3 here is CASSLSRGKPQHF. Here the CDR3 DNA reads TGTGCCAGCAGCCTGTCCAGGGGAAAGCCCCAGCATTTT.

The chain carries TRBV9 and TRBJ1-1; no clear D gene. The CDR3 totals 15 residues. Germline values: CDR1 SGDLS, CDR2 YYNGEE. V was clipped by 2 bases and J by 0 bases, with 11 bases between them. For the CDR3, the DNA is TGTGCCAGCAGCGTCAGTAATAGCATGAACACTGAAGCTTTCTTT. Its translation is CASSVSNSMNTEAFF.

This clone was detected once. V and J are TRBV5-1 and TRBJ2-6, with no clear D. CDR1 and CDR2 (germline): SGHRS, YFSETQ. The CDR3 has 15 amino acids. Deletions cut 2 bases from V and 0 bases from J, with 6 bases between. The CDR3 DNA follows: TGCGCCAGCAGCTTAGGGAACTCTGGGGCCAACGTCCTGACTTTC. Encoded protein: CASSLGNSGANVLTF.

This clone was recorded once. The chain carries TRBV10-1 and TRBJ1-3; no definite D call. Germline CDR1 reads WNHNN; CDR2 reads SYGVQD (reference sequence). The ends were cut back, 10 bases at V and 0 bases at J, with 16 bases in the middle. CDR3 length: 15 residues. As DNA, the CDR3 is TGCGCCACTCAGCGGAGTTTGGGCTCTGGAAACACCATATATTTT. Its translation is CATQRSLGSGNTIYF.

This CDR3 is CSADPGDNYGYTF. The CDR3 nucleotides read TGCAGCGCCGACCCAGGGGATAACTATGGCTACACCTTC. This chain connects TRBV29-1 to TRBJ1-2; D possibly corresponds to TRBD1 (6 bases). The V and J ends lost 7 bases and 1 base respectively, with 13 bases between them. The CDR3 totals 13 residues. Per germline, CDR1 SQVTM and CDR2 ANQGSEA.

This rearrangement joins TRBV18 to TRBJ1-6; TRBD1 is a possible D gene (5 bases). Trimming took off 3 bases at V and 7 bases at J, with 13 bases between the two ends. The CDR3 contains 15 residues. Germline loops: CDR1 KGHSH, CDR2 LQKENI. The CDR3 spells CASSPGAGSNSPLHF. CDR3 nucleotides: TGTGCCAGCTCACCTGGGGCGGGGTCCAATTCACCCCTCCACTTT.

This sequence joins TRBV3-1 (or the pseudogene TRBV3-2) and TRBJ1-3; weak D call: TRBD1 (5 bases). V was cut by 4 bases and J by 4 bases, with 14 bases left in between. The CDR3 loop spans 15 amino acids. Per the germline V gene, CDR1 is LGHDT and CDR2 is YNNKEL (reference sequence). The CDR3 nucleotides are TGTGCCAGCAGCCGAAGCAGGGCAAAAGGAAACACCATATATTTT. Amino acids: CASSRSRAKGNTIYF.

Here the CDR3 reads CASSQDRPGQGGGNTIYF. The CDR3, as DNA: TGTGCCAGCAGCCAAGACCGGCCGGGACAGGGAGGTGGAAACACCATATATTTT. The V and J genes are TRBV14 and TRBJ1-3; TRBD1 matches 9 bases. The CDR3 runs 18 residues. V trimming: 0 bases; J trimming: 3 bases; junction bases outside the gene matches: 9. Germline V lookup: CDR1 SGHDN, CDR2 FVKESK.

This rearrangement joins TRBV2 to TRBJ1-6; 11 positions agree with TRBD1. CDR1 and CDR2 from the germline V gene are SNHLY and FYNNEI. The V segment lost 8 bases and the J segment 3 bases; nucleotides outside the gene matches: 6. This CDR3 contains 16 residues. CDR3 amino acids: CASQGQGAIYNSPLHF. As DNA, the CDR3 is TGTGCCAGCCAAGGACAGGGGGCAATCTATAATTCACCCCTCCACTTT.

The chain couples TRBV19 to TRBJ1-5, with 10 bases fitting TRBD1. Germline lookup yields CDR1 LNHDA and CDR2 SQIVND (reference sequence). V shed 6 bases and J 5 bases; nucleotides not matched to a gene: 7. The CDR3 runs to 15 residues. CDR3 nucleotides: TGTGCCAGTAGCTTAGTCGGGACAGGGGATCAGCCCCAGCATTTT. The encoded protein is CASSLVGTGDQPQHF.

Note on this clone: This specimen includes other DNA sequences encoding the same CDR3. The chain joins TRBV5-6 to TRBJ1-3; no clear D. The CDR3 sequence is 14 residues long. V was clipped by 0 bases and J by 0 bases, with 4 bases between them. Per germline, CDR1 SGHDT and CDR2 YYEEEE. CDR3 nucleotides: TGTGCCAGCAGCTTGGGCGTCTCTGGAAACACCATATATTTT. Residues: CASSLGVSGNTIYF. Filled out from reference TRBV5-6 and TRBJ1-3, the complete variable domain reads DAGVTQSPTHLIKTRGQQVTLRCSPKSGHDTVSWYQQALGQGPQFIFQYYEEEERQRGNFPDRFSGHQFPNYSSELNVNALLLGDSALYLCASSLGVSGNTIYFGEGSWLTVV.

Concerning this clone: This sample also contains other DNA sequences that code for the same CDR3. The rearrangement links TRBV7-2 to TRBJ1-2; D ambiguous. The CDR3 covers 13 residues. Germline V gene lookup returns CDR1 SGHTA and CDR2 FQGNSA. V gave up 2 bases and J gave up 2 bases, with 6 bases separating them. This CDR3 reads CASSLQLNYGYTF. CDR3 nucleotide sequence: TGTGCCAGCAGCTTACAGTTGAACTATGGCTACACCTTC.

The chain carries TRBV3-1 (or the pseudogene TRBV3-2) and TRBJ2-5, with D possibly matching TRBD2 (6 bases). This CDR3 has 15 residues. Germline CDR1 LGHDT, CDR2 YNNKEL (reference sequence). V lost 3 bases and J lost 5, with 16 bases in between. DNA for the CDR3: TGTGCCAGCAGCCACCCTAGCGCCGGTAAGGAGACCCAGTACTTC. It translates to CASSHPSAGKETQYF.

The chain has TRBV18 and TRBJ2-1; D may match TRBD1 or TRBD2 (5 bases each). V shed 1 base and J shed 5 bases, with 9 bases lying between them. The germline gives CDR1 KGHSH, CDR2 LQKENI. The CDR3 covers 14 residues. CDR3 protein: CASSPQGTNNEQFF. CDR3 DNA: TGTGCCAGCTCACCACAGGGGACCAACAATGAGCAGTTCTTC.

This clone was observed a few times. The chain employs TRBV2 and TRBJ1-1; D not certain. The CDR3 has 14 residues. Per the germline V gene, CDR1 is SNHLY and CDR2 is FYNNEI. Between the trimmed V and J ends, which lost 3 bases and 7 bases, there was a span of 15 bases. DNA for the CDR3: TGTGCCAGCAGTGAGCCCTACCCACGGGATGAAGCTTTCTTT. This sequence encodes CASSEPYPRDEAFF.

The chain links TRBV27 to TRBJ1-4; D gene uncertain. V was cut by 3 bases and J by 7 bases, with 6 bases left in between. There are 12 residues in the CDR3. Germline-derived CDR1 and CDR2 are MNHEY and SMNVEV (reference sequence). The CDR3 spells CASSFRGEKLFF. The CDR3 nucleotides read TGTGCCAGCAGTTTCCGAGGTGAAAAACTGTTTTTT.

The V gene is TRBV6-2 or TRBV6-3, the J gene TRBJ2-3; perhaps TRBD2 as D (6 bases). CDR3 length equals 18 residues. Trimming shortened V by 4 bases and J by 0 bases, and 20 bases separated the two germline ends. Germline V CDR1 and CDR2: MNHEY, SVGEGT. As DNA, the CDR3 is TGTGCCAGCAGTTTTCGGCCACTAGCAACAACTAGCACAGATACGCAGTATTTT. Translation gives CASSFRPLATTSTDTQYF.